Only a few counts were recorded for the clone carrying this TCR beta chain. What it binds is not known. Primed by a sample-barcoded 5' primer and a J-beta primer mix, a second PCR proceeded for about 6 to 12 cycles. TCRdb reprocessed the 5' RACE reads via MiXCR and lists one record per CDR3 protein. This table has about 680,000 distinct CDR3 sequences, 49% appearing once. The J segment lost 5 bases and the V segment lost 6 bases, leaving 6 bases of the junction unmatched. Germline V gene sequence: CDR1 SEHNR, CDR2 FQNEAQ (reference sequence). The length of the CDR3 is 16 residues. The data were taken from a study of blood T cells in healthy people across ages. Findings and caveats of the study: Naive T cell percentage strongly correlated with TCR beta diversity. Roughly linear declines in TCR beta diversity per million T cells occurred with age.

The receptor's source is a woman aged 60-75 years in good health. The V gene is TRBV7-9, the J gene TRBJ2-1; 14 nucleotides agree with TRBD2. The specimen was blood. In DNA, the CDR3 is TGTGCCAGCAGGAAGGGACTAGCGGGAGAGAACAATGAGCAGTTCTTC. Its protein product is CASRKGLAGENNEQFF.